This TCR beta chain appears in the sequencing data of a study of T cell repertoires in cytomegalovirus infection (dated by TCRdb to between 2019 and 2020). For the study in its entirety: Donor HLA type was relevant to the analysis, because carriage of CMV infection together with the matching HLA type was indicated by public TCR beta signatures.

CDR3 length: 15 amino acids, cysteine to phenylalanine. Of all the DNA, just the CDR3 is kept, 45 bases in frame from base 1. V is clipped by 1 base and J by 6 bases, and the sequence between their germline boundaries is 13 bases long. CDR1 ENHRY and CDR2 SYGVKD were looked up in the germline V gene. This clonotype was picked up many times. The target of this receptor is not known. No base quality values were provided; no much bigger clone lies one nucleotide off. General study outcomes and caveats: The ex vivo response was dominated by HLA-C-restricted CMV-specific TCR beta clonotypes, and the single most frequent clonotype in two of eight donors was supplied by these HLA-C-restricted clonotypes. In both this cohort and an independent roughly 400-donor cohort, the cumulative frequency of public TCR beta family members distinguished carriers of CMV infection plus the relevant HLA type.

This sample was sequenced with an Illumina HiSeq 1500. Clones were called with MiXCR by TCRdb after fastp trimmed the public reads at Q25, and only in-frame beta chains were retained. Under each unique CDR3 protein, matching rows form one entry showing the most common genes and DNA. This sample holds under 350,000 distinct CDR3 sequences; roughly a tenth were observed only once. Approximately 2.4% of the sample lies in the top ten. Sequenced material: PBMCs. The chain is made from TRBV10-3 and TRBJ2-1; perhaps TRBD2 is the D gene, with 6 bases matching. This receptor was taken from a human donor in good health (CMV status not recorded). Some clones in this sample may be carry-over from other donors' samples. The nucleotide sequence is given as TGTGCCATCAGTGAGTTGGAGGGCTTGAGCAATGAGCAGTTCTTC. The encoded protein is CAISELEGLSNEQFF.